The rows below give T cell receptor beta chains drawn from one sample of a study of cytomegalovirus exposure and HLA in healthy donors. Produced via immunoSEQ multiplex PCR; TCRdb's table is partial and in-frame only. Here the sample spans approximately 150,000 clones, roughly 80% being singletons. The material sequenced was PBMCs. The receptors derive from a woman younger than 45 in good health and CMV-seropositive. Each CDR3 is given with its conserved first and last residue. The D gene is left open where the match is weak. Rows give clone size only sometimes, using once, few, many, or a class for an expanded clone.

CDR3 protein: CAISVNTRDTGELFF; CDR3 DNA: TGTGCCATCAGTGTAAATACTCGGGACACCGGGGAGCTGTTTTTT; CDR3 length: 15; D gene: -; V gene: TRBV10-3; clone size: once; J gene: TRBJ2-2
CDR3 protein: CASSFSMGGGGNEQFF; CDR3 DNA: TGTGCCAGCAGCTTTTCGATGGGGGGGGGCGGGAATGAGCAGTTCTTC; CDR3 length: 16; D gene: -; V gene: TRBV7-7; clone size: -; J gene: TRBJ2-1
CDR3 protein: CASSSQQTWRGGEQYF; CDR3 DNA: TGTGCCAGCAGTTCCCAGCAGACATGGCGGGGAGGTGAGCAGTACTTC; CDR3 length: 16; D gene: -; V gene: TRBV28; clone size: -; J gene: TRBJ2-7
CDR3 protein: CASSIFGGQETQYF; CDR3 DNA: TGTGCCAGTAGTATTTTCGGGGGGCAAGAGACCCAGTACTTC; CDR3 length: 14; D gene: TRBD2; V gene: TRBV19; clone size: -; J gene: TRBJ2-5
CDR3 protein: CASSTRQGSDEQYF; CDR3 DNA: TGCGCCAGCAGCACCCGGCAGGGAAGCGACGAGCAGTACTTC; CDR3 length: 14; D gene: -; V gene: TRBV5-1; clone size: -; J gene: TRBJ2-7
CDR3 protein: CASSLADRGPNGEQYF; CDR3 DNA: TGCGCCAGCAGCTTGGCGGACAGGGGGCCAAACGGCGAGCAGTACTTC; CDR3 length: 16; D gene: TRBD1; V gene: TRBV5-1; clone size: -; J gene: TRBJ2-7
CDR3 protein: CASSPGTSGGVDTQYF; CDR3 DNA: TGTGCCAGCAGCCCGGGGACTAGCGGGGGGGTCGATACGCAGTATTTT; CDR3 length: 16; D gene: TRBD2; V gene: TRBV9; clone size: -; J gene: TRBJ2-3
CDR3 protein: CASRFRQALSGIGETQYF; CDR3 DNA: TGTGCCAGCAGGTTTCGGCAGGCTCTTTCGGGGATAGGAGAGACCCAGTACTTC; CDR3 length: 18; D gene: -; V gene: TRBV5-6; clone size: -; J gene: TRBJ2-5
CDR3 protein: CASSLQGSTDTQYF; CDR3 DNA: TGTGCCAGCAGCTTACAGGGTAGCACAGATACGCAGTATTTT; CDR3 length: 14; D gene: -; V gene: TRBV11-1; clone size: -; J gene: TRBJ2-3
CDR3 protein: CATLPSGGSGTYNEQFF; CDR3 DNA: TGTGCCACCCTTCCGAGCGGGGGGTCCGGAACCTACAATGAGCAGTTCTTC; CDR3 length: 17; D gene: TRBD2; V gene: TRBV2; clone size: -; J gene: TRBJ2-1
CDR3 protein: CASSFSGVEQYF; CDR3 DNA: TGTGCCAGCAGTTTTTCAGGGGTCGAGCAGTACTTC; CDR3 length: 12; D gene: -; V gene: TRBV28; clone size: -; J gene: TRBJ2-7
CDR3 protein: CASTSAEGYGETGNTIYF; CDR3 DNA: TGTGCCAGCACCTCCGCGGAGGGGTATGGGGAAACTGGAAACACCATATATTTT; CDR3 length: 18; D gene: -; V gene: TRBV13; clone size: -; J gene: TRBJ1-3
CDR3 protein: CASSLLRGGTEAFF; CDR3 DNA: TGTGCCAGCAGCTTACTCCGGGGTGGGACTGAAGCTTTCTTT; CDR3 length: 14; D gene: -; V gene: TRBV11-2; clone size: -; J gene: TRBJ1-1
CDR3 protein: CASSQGWAGVETQYF; CDR3 DNA: TGCGCCAGCAGCCAAGGATGGGCGGGAGTTGAGACCCAGTACTTC; CDR3 length: 15; D gene: TRBD2; V gene: TRBV4-3; clone size: -; J gene: TRBJ2-5
CDR3 protein: CAIGTGWSYEQYF; CDR3 DNA: TGTGCCATCGGGACAGGGTGGTCTTACGAGCAGTACTTC; CDR3 length: 13; D gene: TRBD1; V gene: TRBV15; clone size: once; J gene: TRBJ2-7
CDR3 protein: CASSLSGVRETQYF; CDR3 DNA: TGTGCCAGCAGCTTAAGCGGGGTTCGTGAGACCCAGTACTTC; CDR3 length: 14; D gene: -; V gene: TRBV7-3; clone size: -; J gene: TRBJ2-5
CDR3 protein: CASSRGTVGGPSSYNSPLHF; CDR3 DNA: TGCGCCAGCAGCCGCGGGACAGTTGGTGGTCCCAGCTCCTATAATTCACCCCTCCACTTT; CDR3 length: 20; D gene: TRBD1; V gene: TRBV4-3; clone size: -; J gene: TRBJ1-6
CDR3 protein: CASSTGLSGNTIYF; CDR3 DNA: TGTGCCAGCAGCACAGGGCTCTCTGGAAACACCATATATTTT; CDR3 length: 14; D gene: -; V gene: TRBV2; clone size: -; J gene: TRBJ1-3
CDR3 protein: CASSVALGGPGNTIYF; CDR3 DNA: TGTGCCAGCAGCGTAGCCCTCGGAGGGCCCGGAAACACCATATATTTT; CDR3 length: 16; D gene: -; V gene: TRBV9; clone size: -; J gene: TRBJ1-3
CDR3 protein: CASNRARGGNQPQHF; CDR3 DNA: TGTGCCAGTAATAGGGCCCGCGGGGGCAATCAGCCCCAGCATTTT; CDR3 length: 15; D gene: -; V gene: TRBV19; clone size: -; J gene: TRBJ1-5
CDR3 protein: CASSFSGYYSNQPQHF; CDR3 DNA: TGTGCCAGCAGTTTCTCAGGGTATTATAGCAATCAGCCCCAGCATTTT; CDR3 length: 16; D gene: -; V gene: TRBV27; clone size: -; J gene: TRBJ1-5
CDR3 protein: CASSQDRTSGGTYEQYF; CDR3 DNA: TGCGCCAGCAGCCAAGATCGAACTAGCGGGGGAACCTACGAGCAGTACTTC; CDR3 length: 17; D gene: TRBD2; V gene: TRBV4-1; clone size: -; J gene: TRBJ2-7
CDR3 protein: CASSVDIGGGRTDTQYF; CDR3 DNA: TGTGCCAGCAGCGTAGATATAGGCGGGGGTAGAACAGATACGCAGTATTTT; CDR3 length: 17; D gene: TRBD2; V gene: TRBV9; clone size: -; J gene: TRBJ2-3
CDR3 protein: CASSPAGLNTEAFF; CDR3 DNA: TGTGCCAGCAGCCCCGCGGGATTGAACACTGAAGCTTTCTTT; CDR3 length: 14; D gene: -; V gene: TRBV7-3; clone size: -; J gene: TRBJ1-1
CDR3 protein: CASSVEGHGYYGYTF; CDR3 DNA: TGTGCCAGCAGCGTAGAAGGACATGGATACTATGGCTACACCTTC; CDR3 length: 15; D gene: -; V gene: TRBV9; clone size: -; J gene: TRBJ1-2
CDR3 protein: CASSRQGFGNTEAFF; CDR3 DNA: TGTGCCAGTAGTAGACAGGGTTTTGGGAACACTGAAGCTTTCTTT; CDR3 length: 15; D gene: TRBD1; V gene: TRBV19; clone size: few; J gene: TRBJ1-1
CDR3 protein: CASSLWGGRQKLFF; CDR3 DNA: TGTGCCAGCAGTTTATGGGGGGGGCGCCAAAAACTGTTTTTT; CDR3 length: 14; D gene: -; V gene: TRBV28; clone size: -; J gene: TRBJ1-4
CDR3 protein: CASSRDTYNEQFF; CDR3 DNA: TGTGCCAGTAGCCGGGACACATACAATGAGCAGTTCTTC; CDR3 length: 13; D gene: -; V gene: TRBV19; clone size: few; J gene: TRBJ2-1
CDR3 protein: CSVGQGKETQYF; CDR3 DNA: TGCAGCGTTGGACAGGGAAAAGAGACCCAGTACTTC; CDR3 length: 12; D gene: TRBD1; V gene: TRBV29-1; clone size: -; J gene: TRBJ2-5
CDR3 protein: CASGLAGGQETQYF; CDR3 DNA: TGTGCCAGCGGACTAGCGGGGGGCCAAGAGACCCAGTACTTC; CDR3 length: 14; D gene: TRBD2; V gene: TRBV6-5; clone size: -; J gene: TRBJ2-5
CDR3 protein: CASSEGGLYEQYF; CDR3 DNA: TGTGCCAGTAGTGAAGGGGGTCTCTACGAGCAGTACTTC; CDR3 length: 13; D gene: -; V gene: TRBV19; clone size: -; J gene: TRBJ2-7
CDR3 protein: CASRSSRHPNQPQHF; CDR3 DNA: TGTGCCAGCAGGAGTAGCCGTCACCCCAATCAGCCCCAGCATTTT; CDR3 length: 15; D gene: -; V gene: TRBV6-5; clone size: -; J gene: TRBJ1-5
CDR3 protein: CASSKRRNPGTGCWAKVGNQPQHF; CDR3 DNA: TGTGCCAGCAGCAAAAGGAGAAATCCCGGGACAGGGTGTTGGGCGAAAGTCGGCAATCAGCCCCAGCATTTT; CDR3 length: 24; D gene: -; V gene: TRBV21-1; clone size: -; J gene: TRBJ1-5
CDR3 protein: CASSLRGNNSPLHF; CDR3 DNA: TGTGCCAGCAGCTTGCGAGGGAATAATTCACCCCTCCACTTT; CDR3 length: 14; D gene: -; V gene: TRBV5-4; clone size: few; J gene: TRBJ1-6
CDR3 protein: CASSLAGMGTEAFF; CDR3 DNA: TGTGCCAGCAGCCTCGCAGGGATGGGCACTGAAGCTTTCTTT; CDR3 length: 14; D gene: -; V gene: TRBV7-2; clone size: -; J gene: TRBJ1-1
CDR3 protein: CASSLLPGQGAKSFYGYTF; CDR3 DNA: TGTGCCAGCAGCTTGTTACCGGGACAGGGGGCGAAGTCCTTCTATGGCTACACCTTC; CDR3 length: 19; D gene: TRBD1; V gene: TRBV5-6; clone size: -; J gene: TRBJ1-2
CDR3 protein: CASSSSAGLQETQYF; CDR3 DNA: TGTGCCAGCAGCTCCAGCGCGGGACTCCAAGAGACCCAGTACTTC; CDR3 length: 15; D gene: -; V gene: TRBV7-2; clone size: -; J gene: TRBJ2-5
CDR3 protein: CASSDDRGRTPNTGELFF; CDR3 DNA: TGTGCCAGCAGTGACGACAGGGGCCGCACCCCGAACACCGGGGAGCTGTTTTTT; CDR3 length: 18; D gene: TRBD1; V gene: TRBV2; clone size: -; J gene: TRBJ2-2
CDR3 protein: CASSPDRGRYTGELFF; CDR3 DNA: TGTGCCAGCTCACCCGACAGGGGGAGGTACACCGGGGAGCTGTTTTTT; CDR3 length: 16; D gene: TRBD1; V gene: TRBV18; clone size: -; J gene: TRBJ2-2
CDR3 protein: CASSFRGGASDTQYF; CDR3 DNA: TGCGCCAGCAGCTTCCGAGGGGGGGCCTCGGATACGCAGTATTTT; CDR3 length: 15; D gene: -; V gene: TRBV5-1; clone size: -; J gene: TRBJ2-3
CDR3 protein: CASRVQGYNEQFF; CDR3 DNA: TGTGCCAGCAGGGTTCAGGGCTACAATGAGCAGTTCTTC; CDR3 length: 13; D gene: -; V gene: TRBV2; clone size: -; J gene: TRBJ2-1
CDR3 protein: CASAESTSYNEQFF; CDR3 DNA: TGTGCCAGCGCGGAAAGTACTTCTTACAATGAGCAGTTCTTC; CDR3 length: 14; D gene: -; V gene: TRBV7-3; clone size: -; J gene: TRBJ2-1
CDR3 protein: CASSFAGQGDEQYF; CDR3 DNA: TGCGCCAGCAGCTTCGCGGGACAGGGGGACGAGCAGTACTTC; CDR3 length: 14; D gene: TRBD1; V gene: TRBV5-1; clone size: -; J gene: TRBJ2-7
CDR3 protein: CASSPFTGGNSPLHF; CDR3 DNA: TGTGCCAGCAGCCCATTCACAGGGGGGAATTCACCCCTCCACTTT; CDR3 length: 15; D gene: TRBD1; V gene: TRBV5-6; clone size: -; J gene: TRBJ1-6
CDR3 protein: CASSPGTVQETQYF; CDR3 DNA: TGTGCCAGCAGCCCTGGGACAGTACAAGAGACCCAGTACTTC; CDR3 length: 14; D gene: TRBD1; V gene: TRBV7-2; clone size: -; J gene: TRBJ2-5
CDR3 protein: CASSSRDRTYEQYF; CDR3 DNA: TGTGCCAGCAGCTCGCGGGACCGCACCTACGAGCAGTACTTC; CDR3 length: 14; D gene: -; V gene: TRBV7-9; clone size: -; J gene: TRBJ2-7
CDR3 protein: CASSLRGPGTGETDTQYF; CDR3 DNA: TGTGCCAGCAGCTTACGAGGCCCCGGGACAGGGGAGACAGATACGCAGTATTTT; CDR3 length: 18; D gene: TRBD1; V gene: TRBV11-2; clone size: few; J gene: TRBJ2-3
CDR3 protein: CAISALPSGGGFGAFF; CDR3 DNA: TGTGCCATCAGTGCGCTTCCTTCGGGGGGGGGCTTCGGTGCTTTCTTT; CDR3 length: 16; D gene: -; V gene: TRBV10-3; clone size: -; J gene: TRBJ1-1